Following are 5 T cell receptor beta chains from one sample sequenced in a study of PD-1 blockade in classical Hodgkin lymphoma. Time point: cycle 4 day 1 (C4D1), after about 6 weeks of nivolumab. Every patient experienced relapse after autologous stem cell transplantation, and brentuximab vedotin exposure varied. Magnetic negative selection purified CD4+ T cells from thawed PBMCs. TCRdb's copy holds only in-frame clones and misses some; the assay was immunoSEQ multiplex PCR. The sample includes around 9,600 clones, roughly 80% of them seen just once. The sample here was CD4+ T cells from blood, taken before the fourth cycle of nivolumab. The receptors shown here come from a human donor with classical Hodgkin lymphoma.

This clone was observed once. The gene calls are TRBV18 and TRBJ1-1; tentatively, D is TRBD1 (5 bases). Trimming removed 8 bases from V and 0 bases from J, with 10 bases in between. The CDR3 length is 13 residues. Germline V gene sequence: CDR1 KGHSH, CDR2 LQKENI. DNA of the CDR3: TGTGCCAGCGGACGGGGGATGAACACTGAAGCTTTCTTT. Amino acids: CASGRGMNTEAFF.

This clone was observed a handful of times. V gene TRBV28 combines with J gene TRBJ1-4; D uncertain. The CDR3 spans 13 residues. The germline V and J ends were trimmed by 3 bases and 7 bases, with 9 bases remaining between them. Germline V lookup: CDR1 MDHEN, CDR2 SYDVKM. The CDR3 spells CASSFPASEKLFF. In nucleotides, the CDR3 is TGTGCCAGCAGTTTCCCCGCTTCTGAAAAACTGTTTTTT.

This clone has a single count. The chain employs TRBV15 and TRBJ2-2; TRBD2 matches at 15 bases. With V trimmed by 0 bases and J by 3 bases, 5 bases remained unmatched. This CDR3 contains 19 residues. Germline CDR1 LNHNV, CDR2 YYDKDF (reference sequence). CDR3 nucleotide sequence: TGTGCCACCAGCAGAGAAGGACTAGCGGGGGGGCAGGACACCGGGGAGCTGTTTTTT. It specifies CATSREGLAGGQDTGELFF.

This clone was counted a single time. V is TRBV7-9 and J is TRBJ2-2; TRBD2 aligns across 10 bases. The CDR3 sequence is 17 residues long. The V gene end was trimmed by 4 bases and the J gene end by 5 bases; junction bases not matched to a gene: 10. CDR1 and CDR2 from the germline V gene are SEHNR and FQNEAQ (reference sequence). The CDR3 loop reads CASSSTNLAGGTGELFF. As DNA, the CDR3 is TGTGCCAGCAGCTCAACCAACTTAGCGGGGGGTACCGGGGAGCTGTTTTTT.

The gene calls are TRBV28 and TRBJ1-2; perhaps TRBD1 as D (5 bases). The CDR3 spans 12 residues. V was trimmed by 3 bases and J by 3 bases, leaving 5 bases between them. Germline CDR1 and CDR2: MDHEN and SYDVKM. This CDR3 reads CASSLTDYGYTF. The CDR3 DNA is TGTGCCAGCAGTTTGACAGACTATGGCTACACCTTC.